This T cell receptor beta chain appears in the sequencing data of a study of OX40 agonist ivuxolimab in advanced cancers. This CDR3 contains 14 residues. Germline values: CDR1 SQVTM, CDR2 ANQGSEA. Trimming shortened V by 4 bases and J by 6 bases, and 18 bases separated the two germline ends. Researchers took blood at baseline, on cycle 4 day 1, and on cycle 7 day 1. General study results and limits: Both CD4+ and CD8+ T cell populations in blood had undergone clonal expansion by week 6 at 0.1 to 3.0 mg/kg. Partial responders dosed at 0.1-3.0 mg/kg displayed clonal expansion ranking among the lowest. On average, a greater number of expanded clones characterised CD8+ T cells relative to CD4+.

Some clones are missing from TCRdb's copy, which holds only in-frame ones; the method was immunoSEQ multiplex PCR. The sample yields a few thousand clones, over 70% seen once. As regards this clone: What it binds is unknown.

The V call is TRBV29-1, the J call TRBJ1-1; the D gene is possibly TRBD1 (6 bases). The sequence came from an adult with an advanced solid tumor such as melanoma, head and neck, liver or kidney cancer. Sequenced material: CD4+ or CD8+ T cells sorted from blood, taken in a trial of the OX40 agonist ivuxolimab. CDR3 loop: CSVVGQRGFAEAFF. The CDR3 DNA follows: TGCAGCGTTGTCGGGCAGAGGGGGTTCGCTGAAGCTTTCTTT.